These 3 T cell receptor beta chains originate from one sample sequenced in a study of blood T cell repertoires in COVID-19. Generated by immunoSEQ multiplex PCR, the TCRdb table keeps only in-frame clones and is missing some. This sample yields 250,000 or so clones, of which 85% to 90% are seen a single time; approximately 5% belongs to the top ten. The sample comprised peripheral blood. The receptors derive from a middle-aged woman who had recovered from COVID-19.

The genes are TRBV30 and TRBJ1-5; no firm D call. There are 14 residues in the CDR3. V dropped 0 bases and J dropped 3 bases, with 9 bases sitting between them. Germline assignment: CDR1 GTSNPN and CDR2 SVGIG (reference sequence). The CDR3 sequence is CAWSVRRDNQPQHF. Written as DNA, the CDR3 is TGTGCCTGGAGTGTTCGGAGGGACAATCAGCCCCAGCATTTT.

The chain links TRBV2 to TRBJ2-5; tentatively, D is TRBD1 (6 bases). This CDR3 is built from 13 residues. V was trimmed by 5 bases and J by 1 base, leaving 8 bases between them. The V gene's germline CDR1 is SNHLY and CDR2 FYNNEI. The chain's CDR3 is CASSWTAQETQYF. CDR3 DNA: TGTGCCAGCAGTTGGACAGCCCAAGAGACCCAGTACTTC.

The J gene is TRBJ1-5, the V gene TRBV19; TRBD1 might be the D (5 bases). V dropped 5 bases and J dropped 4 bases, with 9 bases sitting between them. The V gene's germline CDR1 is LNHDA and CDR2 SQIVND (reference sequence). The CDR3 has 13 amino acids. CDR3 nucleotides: TGTGCCAGTAGTGGGGCAGTAAATCAGCCCCAGCATTTT. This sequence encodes CASSGAVNQPQHF.